The 6 T cell receptor beta chains given below trace back to one sample, sequenced in a study of blood T cell repertoires in COVID-19. The method was immunoSEQ multiplex PCR; TCRdb's version includes in-frame clones alone and lacks a portion of them. The table shows 64,000 or so clones, with 70% to 90% occurring only once. The sequencing input was peripheral blood. All receptors come from a man aged 40-49 years with acute or convalescent COVID-19.

The chain has TRBV6-5 and TRBJ2-3; TRBD2 matches at 8 bases. The germline gives CDR1 MNHEY, CDR2 SVGAGI. Losses at the gene ends were 6 bases for V and 6 bases for J; bases not matched to a gene: 8. CDR3 size: 14 residues. The CDR3 protein is CASSSGLGADTQYF. The CDR3 DNA sequence: TGTGCCAGCAGCTCGGGACTAGGTGCCGATACGCAGTATTTT.

This clone occurred a few times. This chain links TRBV5-3 with TRBJ2-1, with TRBD1 identical over 9 bases. TRBV5-3 is designated an ORF whose function remains uncertain. The CDR3 sequence is 16 residues long. Trimming removed 1 base from V and 8 bases from J; junction bases left unmatched: 10. CDR3 nucleotides: TGTGCCAGAAGCTTGTCCCGGACAGGGGTGGGCGATGAGCAGTTCTTC. Translated, it gives CARSLSRTGVGDEQFF.

The chain has TRBV10-2 and TRBJ2-7; tentatively, D is TRBD1 (6 bases). Between the trimmed V and J ends, which lost 6 bases and 2 bases, there was a span of 20 bases. Germline CDR1 WSHSY, CDR2 SAAADI. CDR3 size: 16 residues. The CDR3 region has the DNA TGCGCCAGCAGCTATGCCACAGGGTCAACCGCCTACGAGCAGTACTTC. This gives the protein CASSYATGSTAYEQYF.

V gene TRBV5-6 combines with J gene TRBJ1-2, with 7 bases aligning to TRBD1. V was clipped by 0 bases and J by 6 bases; unmatched bases: 5. The germline V gene encodes CDR1 SGHDT and CDR2 YYEEEE. The CDR3 has 14 residues. CDR3 coding DNA: TGTGCCAGCAGCTTGGTGGACAGGTCTAATGGCTACACCTTC. Its protein is CASSLVDRSNGYTF.

This rearrangement joins TRBV30 to TRBJ1-6; 7 nucleotides agree with TRBD1. V was pared by 5 bases and J by 7 bases, with 14 bases of the junction left unmatched. There are 16 residues in the CDR3. The germline gives CDR1 GTSNPN, CDR2 SVGIG (reference sequence). CDR3 loop: CAWDEQGSRRNSPLHF. CDR3 coding DNA: TGTGCCTGGGATGAACAGGGGTCACGGAGAAATTCACCCCTCCACTTT.

The chain employs TRBV7-3 and TRBJ2-7, with a possible D match to TRBD1 (6 bases). The germline CDR1 and CDR2 sequences are SGHTA and FQGTGA. Trimming shortened V by 5 bases and J by 5 bases, and 22 bases separated the two germline ends. The CDR3 is made up of 16 amino acids. In DNA, the CDR3 is TGTGCCAGCAGCCCCTCGGCACGTGGGGCAGGGGACGAGCAGTACTTC. It encodes CASSPSARGAGDEQYF. Combining the CDR3 with reference TRBV7-3 and TRBJ2-7 gives the whole variable domain GAGVSQTPSNKVTEKGKYVELRCDPISGHTALYWYRQSLGQGPEFLIYFQGTGAADDSGLPNDRFFAVRPEGSVSTLKIQRTERGDSAVYLCASSPSARGAGDEQYFGPGTRLTVT.